Below are 20 T cell receptor beta chains sequenced from a single sample in a study of cytomegalovirus exposure and HLA in healthy donors. The PCR made use of 60 Vbeta and 13 Jbeta primers. Clones were read by immunoSEQ multiplex PCR, and TCRdb kept only the in-frame ones, dropping some. Of about 150,000 clones detected, approximately 80% appear once; the ten largest clones hold 5.5% to 6.5%. Sequencing was done on a sample of PBMCs. These receptor sequences come from a woman between 40 and 55 years old in good health and CMV-seropositive.

The chain links TRBV27 to TRBJ1-5; 8 nucleotides line up with TRBD1. Germline CDR1 reads MNHEY; CDR2 reads SMNVEV (reference sequence). This CDR3 has 15 residues. Trimming removed 3 bases from V and 2 bases from J; junction bases left unmatched: 3. In DNA, the CDR3 is TGTGCCAGCAGTTTGGACAGGGAAGGCAATCAGCCCCAGCATTTT. Its protein product is CASSLDREGNQPQHF.

The CDR3 region is CASSLVRSSFQETQYF. CDR3 nucleotide sequence: TGTGCCAGCAGCTTAGTGAGGTCCAGCTTTCAAGAGACCCAGTACTTC. J is TRBJ2-5 and V is TRBV7-9; D unresolved. Germline CDR1 reads SEHNR; CDR2 reads FQNEAQ (reference sequence). The CDR3 consists of 16 residues. V lost 1 base, J lost 2 bases, and 14 bases lay in between.

The chain carries TRBV28 and TRBJ2-4; possible D gene TRBD1, 6 bases. Trimming removed 2 bases at V and 5 bases at J, with 22 bases between. The CDR3 sequence is 18 residues long. The germline V gene has CDR1 MDHEN and CDR2 SYDVKM. The CDR3 sequence: CASSLPSIRTDKQNIQYF. The DNA for the CDR3 is TGTGCCAGCAGTTTACCCTCCATACGGACAGATAAACAAAACATTCAGTACTTC.

The V gene is TRBV9, the J gene TRBJ1-3; 7 bases line up with TRBD1. CDR1 SGDLS and CDR2 YYNGEE come from the germline V gene. The CDR3 contains 16 residues. J lost 0 bases, V lost 3 bases, and 6 bases had no gene match. As DNA, the CDR3 is TGTGCCAGCAGCGGACAGGGCGATCCCTCTGGAAACACCATATATTTT. It is translated as CASSGQGDPSGNTIYF.

The V and J genes are TRBV18 and TRBJ1-2; 11 bases align to TRBD1. Unmatched junction bases numbered 8, after V lost 4 bases and J lost 4 bases. Germline CDR1 is KGHSH and CDR2 is LQKENI. The CDR3 has 16 amino acids. CDR3 sequence reads: CASSLRTGGPFYGYTF. In DNA form, the CDR3 reads TGTGCCAGCTCACTAAGGACAGGGGGCCCCTTCTATGGCTACACCTTC.

This chain joins TRBV6-5 and TRBJ1-1; no reliable D call. The CDR3 has 15 amino acids. V was clipped by 0 bases and J by 0 bases, with 8 bases between them. Germline CDR1 and CDR2: MNHEY and SVGAGI. The CDR3 reads CASSYSIVMNTEAFF. The CDR3 DNA reads as TGTGCCAGCAGTTACTCTATTGTTATGAACACTGAAGCTTTCTTT.

V is TRBV7-9 and J is TRBJ1-1; 9 bases match TRBD1. The J segment lost 3 bases and the V segment lost 3 bases, leaving 11 bases of the junction unmatched. The CDR3 contains 17 residues. In germline, CDR1 is SEHNR, CDR2 FQNEAQ (reference sequence). CDR3 nucleotides: TGTGCCAGCAGCTTGGGACAGGGTGGTCGAGGGGACACTGAAGCTTTCTTT. This gives the protein CASSLGQGGRGDTEAFF.

This clone was observed a single time. One end of the junction is discordant with germline, which a read error may explain. The gene calls are TRBV28 and TRBJ1-2; D gene uncertain. Looked up from germline, CDR1 is MDHEN and CDR2 is SYDVKM. The CDR3 length is 13 residues. CDR3 nucleotide sequence: TGTGCCAGCAGTTTACCCACTAACTATAGCTACACCTTC. Protein sequence: CASSLPTNYSYTF.

About this clone itself: One end of the junction is discordant with germline, which a read error may explain. The V gene is TRBV7-7, the J gene TRBJ2-1; D possibly corresponds to TRBD2 (5 bases). In germline, CDR1 is SSHAT, CDR2 FNYEAQ (reference sequence). CDR3 length equals 16 residues. This chain's CDR3 is CASRPQVGSSYNEQFF. The DNA of the CDR3 is TGTGCTAGCAGACCCCAGGTGGGGAGCTCCTACAATGAGCAGTTCTTC.

This sequence joins TRBV6-4 and TRBJ1-1; maybe TRBD1 (5 bases). Germline CDR1 reads MRHNA; CDR2 reads SNTAGT. Trimming shortened V by 6 bases and J by 0 bases, and 8 bases separated the two germline ends. This CDR3 has 13 amino acids. The CDR3 nucleotides read TGTGCCAGCAGACGGACACTGAACACTGAAGCTTTCTTT. Translated: CASRRTLNTEAFF.

The rearrangement uses TRBV13 and TRBJ2-3; D is ambiguous. The CDR3 loop spans 15 amino acids. Germline V gene lookup returns CDR1 PRHDT and CDR2 FYEKMQ (reference sequence). The germline V and J ends were trimmed by 0 bases and 1 base, with 8 bases remaining between them. The CDR3 protein is CASSLGTSGTDTQYF. The CDR3 region has the DNA TGTGCCAGCAGCTTAGGTACCTCGGGCACAGATACGCAGTATTTT.

The chain has TRBV7-3 and TRBJ1-1; D is possibly TRBD1 (6 bases). This CDR3 comprises 20 residues. Germline V gene lookup returns CDR1 SGHTA and CDR2 FQGTGA. V was clipped by 2 bases and J by 0 bases, with 25 bases between them. CDR3 protein: CASSLSPPSYRERLNTEAFF. In nucleotides, the CDR3 is TGTGCCAGCAGCTTATCCCCCCCTAGCTACAGGGAACGGCTGAACACTGAAGCTTTCTTT.

The CDR3 here is CASSPAGLAGGIYEQYF. The CDR3 region has the DNA TGTGCCAGCAGCCCGGCGGGACTAGCGGGAGGGATCTACGAGCAGTACTTC. The rearrangement links TRBV4-2 to TRBJ2-7; 16 bases agree with TRBD2. V shed 4 bases, J shed 3 bases, and the junction held 6 bases outside the gene matches. The CDR3 totals 17 residues. CDR1 and CDR2 from the germline V gene are LGHNA and YNFKEQ.

The chain employs TRBV19 and TRBJ1-5; 7 nucleotides align to TRBD1. V lost 3 bases, J lost 3 bases, and 2 bases stayed unmatched. The CDR3 extends over 14 amino acids. Germline loops: CDR1 LNHDA, CDR2 SQIVND (reference sequence). CDR3 sequence (DNA): TGTGCCAGTAGTATGGGACAGCTCAATCAGCCCCAGCATTTT. Residues: CASSMGQLNQPQHF.

The chain links TRBV28 to TRBJ2-7, with no clear D. With 3 bases removed from V and 4 bases from J, the gap between germline ends came to 16 bases. This CDR3 region has 15 residues. Looked up from germline, CDR1 is MDHEN and CDR2 is SYDVKM. CDR3 in amino acids: CASSLEKDYFYEQYF. The CDR3, as DNA: TGTGCCAGCAGTTTGGAGAAGGATTACTTTTACGAGCAGTACTTC.

The chain couples TRBV28 to TRBJ1-5; D is ambiguous. The CDR3 runs to 13 residues. Trimming left V 1 base short and J 6 bases short, with 7 bases between. The germline CDR1 and CDR2 sequences are MDHEN and SYDVKM. In DNA, the CDR3 is TGTGCCAGCAGTTTATTAGGGAGTCAGCCCCAGCATTTT. Residues: CASSLLGSQPQHF.

In this sample, this clone turned up a few times. This chain connects TRBV7-8 to TRBJ2-1; 15 positions match TRBD2. The CDR3 consists of 15 residues. Germline CDR1 and CDR2: SGHVS and FQNEAQ. After removal of 5 bases from V and 9 bases from J, the junction contained 5 bases not matched to a gene. The CDR3 coding sequence is TGTGCCAGCAGCACGAGGACTAGCGGGAGGGGTGAGCAGTTCTTC. Protein sequence: CASSTRTSGRGEQFF. Complete variable domain (other parts from reference TRBV7-8 and TRBJ2-1): GAGVSQSPRYKVAKRGQDVALRCDPISGHVSLFWYQQALGQGPEFLTYFQNEAQLDKSGLPSDRFFAERPEGSVSTLKIQRTQQEDSAVYLCASSTRTSGRGEQFFGPGTRLTVL.

The chain is built from TRBV29-1 and TRBJ2-7; 10 bases align to TRBD1. The CDR3 is made up of 14 amino acids. Germline CDR1 SQVTM, CDR2 ANQGSEA. The V gene end was trimmed by 3 bases and the J gene end by 5 bases; junction bases not matched to a gene: 7. CDR3 residues: CSVELTGGYNEQYF. CDR3 sequence (DNA): TGCAGCGTTGAGTTGACAGGGGGCTATAACGAGCAGTACTTC.

The V call is TRBV10-2, the J call TRBJ2-7; D unclear. With 6 bases removed from V and 7 bases from J, the gap between germline ends came to 10 bases. The V gene's germline CDR1 is WSHSY and CDR2 SAAADI. The CDR3 contains 11 residues. The CDR3 nucleotides are TGCGCCAGCAGCGGCGGAACGGAGCAGTACTTC. It is translated as CASSGGTEQYF.

CDR3 protein: CASSVAAGTDTQYF. The CDR3 bases are TGTGCCAGCAGCGTAGCCGCGGGAACAGATACGCAGTATTTT. This chain connects TRBV9 to TRBJ2-3; tentative D call: TRBD2 (6 bases). This CDR3 is 14 amino acids long. CDR1 SGDLS and CDR2 YYNGEE come from the germline V gene. V was shortened by 0 bases and J by 3 bases, with 8 bases between the two germline ends.